The clone carrying this TCR beta chain was counted between two and nine times. What it recognizes is unknown. Both TRBC1 and TRBC2 were covered by a beta constant-region primer of two equimolar oligonucleotides. A single record per CDR3 protein comes from TCRdb applying MiXCR to the UMI-ligation and nested PCR reads. The data show 140,000 to 150,000 distinct CDR3 sequences, 15% to 20% seen once. The record originates from a study of naive and memory T cell subsets. The germline CDR1 and CDR2 sequences are SGHVS and FQNEAQ. V was shortened by 0 bases and J by 2 bases, with 19 bases between the two germline ends. CDR3 size: 19 residues. Study-wide points: RNA-based TCR counts may shift with T cell activation and differentiation.

The chain joins TRBV7-8 to TRBJ2-2, with D perhaps TRBD1 or TRBD2 (6 bases each). This TCR came from a human donor in good health. Sequenced: naive CD4+ T cells from blood. In DNA, the CDR3 is TGTGCCAGCAGCTTAGCGCTAATCGTTGGGGGGCTAAACACCGGGGAGCTGTTTTTT. The encoded protein is CASSLALIVGGLNTGELFF. The variable domain in full, with the rest retrieved from reference TRBV7-8 and TRBJ2-2, is GAGVSQSPRYKVAKRGQDVALRCDPISGHVSLFWYQQALGQGPEFLTYFQNEAQLDKSGLPSDRFFAERPEGSVSTLKIQRTQQEDSAVYLCASSLALIVGGLNTGELFFGEGSRLTVL.